Listed here are 24 T cell receptor beta chains from one sample, sequenced in a study of somatic mutations in cytotoxic T cells in rheumatoid arthritis (TCRdb year 2017). Libraries were constructed by the immunoSEQ multiplex PCR assay. In TCRdb, the immuneACCESS table is reduced to in-frame sequences with V and J assigned. These tables do not hold every clone; where another copy was compared, an unresolved V gene accounts for under half, and the others remain unexplained. For this sample there are approximately 7,000 clones; 75% appear just once. The ten largest clones represent around 16% of the sample. The sample taken for sequencing was CD8+ T cells sorted from blood. Receptors originate from an adult with rheumatoid arthritis.

This chain uses TRBV11-1 with TRBJ2-2; D call uncertain. Trimming took 3 bases from V and 1 from J, leaving 12 bases between them. This CDR3 comprises 16 residues. In germline, CDR1 is SGHAT, CDR2 FQDESV (reference sequence). The CDR3 DNA follows: TGTGCCAGCAGCTTGGGTTCAGGTGTGAACACCGGGGAGCTGTTTTTT. Translated: CASSLGSGVNTGELFF.

The chain combines TRBV6-5 with TRBJ2-7, with D possibly matching TRBD1 (5 bases). The CDR3 has 11 residues. Per germline, CDR1 MNHEY and CDR2 SVGAGI. V lost 5 bases and J 4 bases, leaving 6 bases between the germline ends. This CDR3 reads CASSDSYEQYF. As DNA, the CDR3 is TGTGCCAGCAGTGACAGTTACGAGCAGTACTTC.

The rearrangement links TRBV5-8 to TRBJ2-3, with TRBD2 identical over 8 bases. Germline lookup yields CDR1 SGHTS and CDR2 YDEGEE. CDR3 length equals 16 residues. Trimming cost V 4 bases and J 2 bases; bases outside gene matches: 9. DNA of the CDR3: TGTGCCAGCAGCCGCCCCCACGGACTAGCCACAGATACGCAGTATTTT. Its protein is CASSRPHGLATDTQYF. Full variable domain (rest looked up from reference TRBV5-8 and TRBJ2-3): EAGVTQSPTHLIKTRGQQATLRCSPISGHTSVYWYQQALGLGLQFLLWYDEGEERNRGNFPPRFSGRQFPNYSSELNVNALELEDSALYLCASSRPHGLATDTQYFGPGTRLTVL.

The chain combines TRBV2 with TRBJ1-5, with D unclear. V lost 1 base and J lost 7, with 5 bases in between. The length of the CDR3 is 12 residues. Germline lookup yields CDR1 SNHLY and CDR2 FYNNEI. The CDR3 reads CASSEVGQPQHF. The CDR3 DNA reads as TGTGCCAGCAGTGAAGTTGGGCAGCCCCAGCATTTT.

The chain has TRBV6-4 and TRBJ2-7, with 11 bases matching TRBD1. The CDR3 is made up of 15 amino acids. Germline CDR1 MRHNA, CDR2 SNTAGT. V shed 6 bases, J shed 2 bases, and the junction held 6 bases outside the gene matches. CDR3 amino acids: CASSAGTGGPYEQYF. CDR3 nucleotides: TGTGCCAGCAGCGCCGGGACAGGGGGTCCCTACGAGCAGTACTTC.

This sequence joins TRBV29-1 and TRBJ2-1; 13 bases are shared with TRBD2. CDR1 is SQVTM, CDR2 ANQGSEA, per germline. The CDR3 is made up of 15 amino acids. The ends lost 3 bases at V and 5 bases at J; junction bases unmatched: 4. The CDR3 coding sequence is TGCAGCGTTGATCTGGGACTAGCGGGACACAATGAGCAGTTCTTC. As protein: CSVDLGLAGHNEQFF.

This clone was seen once. The rearrangement links TRBV19 to TRBJ1-1; D unresolved. CDR1 is LNHDA and CDR2 is SQIVND in the germline V gene (reference sequence). CDR3 length equals 15 residues. Trimming removed 3 bases from V and 3 bases from J, with 14 bases in between. CDR3 sequence (DNA): TGTGCCAGTAGTATGGACTCCTCTGGGGACACTGAAGCTTTCTTT. It translates to CASSMDSSGDTEAFF.

This clone was detected only a few times. V is TRBV7-9 and J is TRBJ2-5; D ambiguous. The germline gives CDR1 SEHNR, CDR2 FQNEAQ (reference sequence). This CDR3 has 15 amino acids. Trimming left V 4 bases short and J 1 base short, with 13 bases between. In nucleotides, the CDR3 is TGTGCCAGCAGCTCGTCGGCCAGCCTCCAAGAGACCCAGTACTTC. It is translated as CASSSSASLQETQYF. The entire variable domain, with the rest obtained from reference TRBV7-9 and TRBJ2-5, is as follows: DTGVSQNPRHKITKRGQNVTFRCDPISEHNRLYWYRQTLGQGPEFLTYFQNEAQLEKSRLLSDRFSAERPKGSFSTLEIQRTEQGDSAMYLCASSSSASLQETQYFGPGTRLLVL.

V is TRBV10-1 and J is TRBJ2-5; D gene ambiguous. The J call could be wrong; TRBJ2-7 is a better fit for the DNA end. The CDR3 totals 13 residues. Germline CDR1 and CDR2: WNHNN and SYGVQD (reference sequence). In DNA, the CDR3 is TGCGCCAGCAGTGAGGGTTTTCACTACGAGCAGTACTTC. Encoded protein: CASSEGFHYEQYF.

This clone was detected only once. CDR3 in amino acids: CATRQNTNTGELFF. The CDR3 DNA reads as TGTGCCACCAGACAGAATACGAACACCGGGGAGCTGTTTTTT. The rearrangement links TRBV14 to TRBJ2-2; the D gene is possibly TRBD1 (5 bases). There are 14 residues in the CDR3. From germline, CDR1 is SGHDN and CDR2 FVKESK. V dropped 10 bases and J dropped 0 bases, with 12 bases sitting between them. Combining the CDR3 with reference TRBV14 and TRBJ2-2 gives the whole variable domain EAGVTQFPSHSVIEKGQTVTLRCDPISGHDNLYWYRRVMGKEIKFLLHFVKESKQDESGMPNNRFLAERTGGTYSTLKVQPAELEDSGVYFCATRQNTNTGELFFGEGSRLTVL.

This clone was seen a single time. The chain recombines TRBV4-1 with TRBJ2-7; the D gene is possibly TRBD2 (7 bases). The V end lost 1 base, the J end lost 2 bases, and 12 bases lay between the germline ends. The CDR3 extends over 15 amino acids. Germline V lookup: CDR1 MGHRA, CDR2 YSYEKL. CDR3 residues: CASSQAGGSPYEQYF. The CDR3 DNA is TGCGCCAGCAGCCAAGCGGGGGGCTCCCCCTACGAGCAGTACTTC.

This clone has more than one count but fewer than ten. The chain's CDR3 is CASFGGASYEQYF. The CDR3 DNA sequence: TGTGCCAGCTTCGGGGGAGCCTCCTACGAGCAGTACTTC. The J gene is TRBJ2-7, the V gene TRBV27; D might be TRBD2 (6 bases). This CDR3 has 13 residues. Trimming pared 8 bases from V and 0 bases from J, leaving 11 bases between. Germline V lookup: CDR1 MNHEY, CDR2 SMNVEV (reference sequence).

The V and J genes are TRBV28 and TRBJ2-5; 8 nucleotides align to TRBD2. The CDR3 loop spans 16 amino acids. The V gene end was trimmed by 6 bases and the J gene end by 5 bases; junction bases not matched to a gene: 14. The germline gives CDR1 MDHEN, CDR2 SYDVKM. CDR3 nucleotides: TGTGCCAGCAGGGAACAGAGCGGGGGCAGGAGGGAGACCCAGTACTTC. Its translation is CASREQSGGRRETQYF.

This clone is medium-sized by share. This chain connects TRBV10-3 to TRBJ2-2; D not certain. V dropped 4 bases and J dropped 8 bases, with 5 bases sitting between them. The CDR3 has 11 residues. CDR1 is ENHRY, CDR2 SYGVKD, per germline. The CDR3 nucleotides read TGTGCCATCAGTGTGGGAGGGGAGCTGTTTTTT. The encoded protein is CAISVGGELFF.

The genes are TRBV15 and TRBJ1-5; D remains ambiguous. Trimming removed 4 bases from V and 7 bases from J, with 17 bases in between. Germline assignment: CDR1 LNHNV and CDR2 YYDKDF (reference sequence). The CDR3 is made up of 15 amino acids. CDR3 loop: CATSNFDGPHQPQHF. Here the CDR3 DNA reads TGTGCCACCAGCAATTTCGACGGACCCCACCAGCCCCAGCATTTT.

This clone was detected once. The chain links TRBV5-5 to TRBJ1-2; D ambiguous. CDR1 is SGHKS, CDR2 YYEKEE, per germline (reference sequence). V shed 4 bases and J shed 4 bases, with 17 bases lying between them. This CDR3 is 15 amino acids long. CDR3 residues: CASSTLLQASYGYTF. In DNA form, the CDR3 reads TGTGCCAGCAGCACCCTTTTGCAGGCTAGCTATGGCTACACCTTC.

This clone was picked up one time. The CDR3 is CASSVYREGEAFF. The CDR3 DNA is TGCGCCAGCAGTGTATACAGGGAGGGTGAAGCTTTCTTT. This rearrangement joins TRBV10-2 to TRBJ1-1; perhaps TRBD1 as D (6 bases). The CDR3 runs to 13 residues. Germline V gene data show CDR1 as WSHSY and CDR2 as SAAADI. Trimming stripped 4 bases from V and 7 bases from J, with 13 bases between.

The CDR3 protein is CASSEQKQGGGETQYF. The DNA for the CDR3 is TGTGCCAGCAGTGAACAAAAACAGGGTGGGGGAGAGACCCAGTACTTC. The chain combines TRBV25-1 with TRBJ2-5, with D perhaps matching TRBD1 (6 bases). The V end was cut by 2 bases, the J end by 4 bases, with 17 bases between. The CDR3 loop spans 16 amino acids. From germline, CDR1 is MGHDK and CDR2 SYGVNS.

The chain employs TRBV7-9 and TRBJ1-1, with no clear D. V lost 1 base and J 4 bases, leaving 10 bases between the germline ends. The CDR3 has 14 residues. CDR1 SEHNR and CDR2 FQNEAQ come from the germline V gene (reference sequence). The CDR3 reads CASSLGSGSTEAFF. The CDR3 DNA sequence: TGTGCCAGCAGCTTAGGGTCCGGGAGCACTGAAGCTTTCTTT.

This chain links TRBV2 with TRBJ2-7, with D possibly TRBD1 on 5 matching bases. The germline V gene encodes CDR1 SNHLY and CDR2 FYNNEI. Trimming took 0 bases from V and 2 from J, leaving 11 bases between them. The CDR3 has 15 amino acids. DNA for the CDR3: TGTGCCAGCAGTGAAGCGCAGGGTCTCCCCTACGAGCAGTACTTC. As protein: CASSEAQGLPYEQYF.

This clone has just a few counts. The rearrangement links TRBV5-1 to TRBJ1-6, with D unresolved. CDR3 size: 17 residues. V lost 4 bases and J lost 0, with 14 bases in between. The V gene's germline CDR1 is SGHRS and CDR2 YFSETQ. CDR3 protein: CASSPIGASSYNSPLHF. The CDR3 nucleotides are TGCGCCAGCAGCCCAATCGGAGCGAGCTCCTATAATTCACCCCTCCACTTT.

The chain joins TRBV6-5 to TRBJ1-1, with TRBD1 identical over 8 bases. Germline trimming cut 2 bases from V and 1 base from J; bases unmatched to any gene: 3. This CDR3 comprises 15 residues. The germline CDR1 and CDR2 sequences are MNHEY and SVGAGI. CDR3 protein: CASSYQGQANTEAFF. DNA of the CDR3: TGTGCCAGCAGTTACCAGGGACAGGCGAACACTGAAGCTTTCTTT.

The J gene is TRBJ2-7, the V gene TRBV2, with 7 bases matching TRBD1. V trimming: 5 bases; J trimming: 2 bases; junction bases outside the gene matches: 9. Germline-derived CDR1 and CDR2 are SNHLY and FYNNEI. This CDR3 is 15 amino acids long. CDR3 sequence (DNA): TGTGCCAGCAGTTACGACAGGGCAAGGGCCTACGAGCAGTACTTC. This encodes CASSYDRARAYEQYF.

The chain employs TRBV30 and TRBJ1-2; D is uncertain. The CDR3 covers 13 residues. CDR1 is GTSNPN and CDR2 is SVGIG in the germline V gene (reference sequence). V was clipped by 2 bases and J by 1 base, with 8 bases between them. The CDR3 reads CAWSYGVNYGYTF. CDR3 bases: TGTGCCTGGAGTTACGGAGTTAACTATGGCTACACCTTC.